This T cell receptor (gamma chain) was identified during a study of Vδ1+ human thymocytes. To note about this clone: What it recognizes is unknown. The identical CDR3 is also encoded by other nucleotide sequences in the sample.

The template was reverse-transcribed extracted RNA. The CDR3 regions were amplified by multiplex PCR from V-gene primers to a constant-region primer. With CATT, TCRdb re-called clones from the multiplex PCR reads. The profile covers tens of thousands of gamma-chain clones, with about an eighth appearing a single time and 1.5% to 2% taken by the ten largest. General study findings and limits: Bulk repertoire data may be misinterpreted because of unexpected Vdelta2 sequences. Thymic TRG and TRD repertoires appeared highly polyclonal.

This CDR3 is built from 13 residues. V dropped 1 base and J dropped 3; count of bases not matched to a gene: 3. CDR1 and CDR2 (germline): VENAVY, YDSYNSRV. What was sequenced was Vdelta1+ gamma-delta thymocytes from the thymus. Subset given: FACS-sorted CD3+ TCRalphabeta- TCRVdelta1+ TCRVdelta2- thymocytes. This sequence joins TRGV8 and TRGJ1 or TRGJ2. The receptor comes from a child under two years old who had congenital heart surgery. CDR3 DNA: TGTGCCACCTGGGATAGAATTTATTATAAGAAACTCTTT. This sequence encodes CATWDRIYYKKLF.